The 25 T cell receptor beta chains in this list originate from one sample, sequenced in a study of T cells in Graves' hyperthyroidism and ophthalmopathy. TCR beta CDR3 sequences were amplified from RNA transcripts. Carried out on the TCR CDR3, a first-round RT-PCR used the HTBI primer set. One entry per CDR3 protein results from TCRdb running MiXCR on the multiplex PCR reads. The sample shows under 400,000 distinct CDR3 sequences, more than 20% of them seen only once. Sample: blood. The receptors originated from a man aged 45-65 years with Graves' hyperthyroidism.

This clonotype showed up just a few times. V is TRBV5-1 and J is TRBJ2-1, with TRBD2 as a possible D gene (5 bases). Trimming cost V 1 base and J 1 base, with 12 bases left between them. CDR3 length equals 16 residues. Germline CDR1 SGHRS, CDR2 YFSETQ. The CDR3 spells CASSLSFGISYNEQFF. The DNA of the CDR3 is TGCGCCAGCAGCTTGTCGTTCGGGATTTCCTACAATGAGCAGTTCTTC.

The V call is TRBV24-1, the J call TRBJ1-5, with D possibly being TRBD1 (6 bases). Per the germline V gene, CDR1 is KGHDR and CDR2 is SFDVKD. V gave up 5 bases and J gave up 3 bases, with 10 bases separating them. This CDR3 is built from 14 residues. The CDR3 loop reads CATSVSGDNQPQHF. CDR3 DNA sequence: TGTGCCACCAGTGTGTCAGGGGACAATCAGCCCCAGCATTTT.

The chain combines TRBV15 with TRBJ2-1; 8 nucleotides line up with TRBD2. CDR1 is LNHNV, CDR2 YYDKDF, per germline (reference sequence). V was clipped by 3 bases and J by 4 bases; unmatched bases: 5. The CDR3 is 15 amino acids. CDR3 protein: CATSSRLARYNEQFF. The CDR3 DNA is TGTGCCACCAGCAGCCGACTAGCGAGGTACAATGAGCAGTTCTTC.

This clonotype was observed many times. The rearrangement uses TRBV11-3 and TRBJ1-2; D is uncertain. The CDR3 extends over 12 amino acids. Trimming cost V 5 bases and J 7 bases, with 11 bases left between them. The germline V gene has CDR1 SGHNT and CDR2 YENEEA. CDR3 sequence (DNA): TGTGCCAGCAGCCGGAGTGGGGTTGGCTACACCTTC. Protein: CASSRSGVGYTF.

The genes are TRBV24-1 and TRBJ2-1; unclear D gene. The germline V gene has CDR1 KGHDR and CDR2 SFDVKD. Trimming removed 5 bases at V and 2 bases at J, with 12 bases between. This CDR3 is 15 amino acids long. This chain's CDR3 is CATSADGTTYNEQFF. DNA for the CDR3: TGTGCCACCAGTGCTGATGGTACTACCTACAATGAGCAGTTCTTC.

This clonotype showed up just a few times. The chain combines TRBV20-1 with TRBJ1-1, with 7 positions matching TRBD1. V gave up 6 bases and J gave up 1 base; unmatched junction bases: 5. Germline loops: CDR1 DFQATT, CDR2 SNEGSKA (reference sequence). The CDR3 extends over 13 amino acids. CDR3 DNA: TGCAGTGCCCTCGAGGGGGCGAACACTGAAGCTTTCTTT. It specifies CSALEGANTEAFF.

J is TRBJ2-7 and V is TRBV6-1, with 9 nucleotides matching TRBD2. The germline V gene encodes CDR1 MNHNS and CDR2 SASEGT. V lost 8 bases to trimming and J lost 2 bases; unmatched junction nucleotides: 4. The CDR3 covers 13 residues. CDR3 protein: CASGGGGTYEQYF. CDR3 nucleotides: TGTGCCAGCGGCGGGGGGGGGACCTACGAGCAGTACTTC.

With respect to this clonotype: A much bigger clone sits one base away, suggesting this may be a read error. The chain links TRBV5-1 to TRBJ2-1; 7 nucleotides line up with TRBD2. This CDR3 contains 16 residues. The germline gives CDR1 SGHRS, CDR2 YFSETQ. V lost 2 bases to trimming and J lost 5 bases; unmatched junction nucleotides: 10. The CDR3 here is CASSFGLTGGDNEQFF. The CDR3 nucleotides are TGCGCCAGCAGCTTCGGTTTGACGGGAGGAGACAATGAGCAGTTCTTC.

This clonotype was seen a handful of times. The gene calls are TRBV5-1 and TRBJ2-3; 11 nucleotides line up with TRBD2. The V gene's germline CDR1 is SGHRS and CDR2 YFSETQ. CDR3 length equals 20 residues. The V segment lost 4 bases and the J segment 0 bases; nucleotides outside the gene matches: 16. DNA for the CDR3: TGCGCCAGCAGCGCACCGGGACTAGCGGATATTGGGGGAAGCACAGATACGCAGTATTTT. Its translation is CASSAPGLADIGGSTDTQYF.

The rearrangement uses TRBV24-1 and TRBJ2-5, with TRBD2 matching 11 bases. Losses at the gene ends were 3 bases for V and 4 bases for J; bases not matched to a gene: 3. Germline values: CDR1 KGHDR, CDR2 SFDVKD. This CDR3 region has 15 residues. DNA for the CDR3: TGTGCCACCAGTGATACTAGCGGGAGAGGAGAGACCCAGTACTTC. Protein product: CATSDTSGRGETQYF.

The chain carries TRBV3-1 and TRBJ2-7; TRBD1 is a possible D gene (6 bases). The CDR3 runs to 15 residues. V dropped 4 bases and J dropped 2 bases, with 15 bases sitting between them. The germline CDR1 and CDR2 sequences are LGHDT and YNNKEL (reference sequence). For the CDR3, the DNA is TGTGCCAGCAGCCCTACCGGGACACAAACCTACGAGCAGTACTTC. It is translated as CASSPTGTQTYEQYF.

The rearrangement joins TRBV28 to TRBJ2-4; TRBD1 agrees at 8 bases. The junction had 4 bases not matched to a gene; V was cut back by 6 bases and J by 0 bases. Germline loops: CDR1 MDHEN, CDR2 SYDVKM. The CDR3 spans 15 residues. The CDR3 nucleotides are TGTGCCAGCAGAGATACAGGGGGAGCCAAAAACATTCAGTACTTC. Its translation: CASRDTGGAKNIQYF.

The chain has TRBV20-1 and TRBJ2-7; D is ambiguous. The CDR3 contains 14 residues. Germline CDR1 and CDR2: DFQATT and SNEGSKA (reference sequence). The ends were cut back, 2 bases at V and 2 bases at J, with 13 bases in the middle. Here the CDR3 DNA reads TGCAGTGCTAGAAATCGAGGCAGAGCCTACGAGCAGTACTTC. Encoded protein: CSARNRGRAYEQYF.

There are many counts of this clonotype. The rearrangement uses TRBV11-2 and TRBJ2-3, with 9 positions matching TRBD2. Germline V gene data show CDR1 as SGHAT and CDR2 as FQNNGV. Unmatched junction bases numbered 5, after V lost 8 bases and J lost 2 bases. The CDR3 has 14 amino acids. The CDR3, as DNA: TGTGCCAGCCACCTAGCGGGGATCACAGATACGCAGTATTTT. Protein sequence: CASHLAGITDTQYF.

The J gene is TRBJ1-1, the V gene TRBV20-1; D not certain. Germline V gives CDR1 DFQATT, CDR2 SNEGSKA (reference sequence). The CDR3 consists of 11 residues. The ends were cut back, 1 base at V and 7 bases at J, with 7 bases in the middle. CDR3: CSARVRSEAFF. The CDR3 region has the DNA TGCAGTGCTAGAGTAAGGAGTGAAGCTTTCTTT.

This chain joins TRBV4-1 and TRBJ1-1; 9 bases match TRBD1. The CDR3 is 16 amino acids. Germline trimming cut 1 base from V and 4 bases from J; bases unmatched to any gene: 7. CDR1 is MGHRA and CDR2 is YSYEKL in the germline V gene. This chain's CDR3 is CASSQVETGGITEAFF. The CDR3 DNA reads TGCGCCAGCAGCCAAGTGGAGACAGGGGGAATCACTGAAGCTTTCTTT.

The rearrangement uses TRBV14 and TRBJ2-3; 12 bases line up with TRBD2. CDR1 is SGHDN and CDR2 is FVKESK in the germline V gene. This CDR3 is 21 amino acids long. After removal of 1 base from V and 4 bases from J, the junction contained 18 bases not matched to a gene. The CDR3 spells CASSQGQTSGSVSVRPDTQYF. The CDR3 DNA follows: TGTGCCAGCAGCCAAGGGCAGACTAGCGGGAGTGTTTCCGTCCGTCCAGATACGCAGTATTTT.

The chain is built from TRBV18 and TRBJ1-1, with 8 nucleotides matching TRBD1. The CDR3 runs 15 residues. The germline gives CDR1 KGHSH, CDR2 LQKENI. The ends lost 6 bases at V and 6 bases at J; junction bases unmatched: 12. The CDR3 here is CASSPTGQGRPEAFF. The CDR3 region has the DNA TGTGCCAGCTCCCCTACCGGACAGGGCAGGCCTGAAGCTTTCTTT.

This clonotype was seen at least ten times. This chain uses TRBV12-3 or TRBV12-4 with TRBJ1-1; D gene uncertain. This CDR3 has 13 amino acids. Between the trimmed V and J ends, which lost 7 bases and 3 bases, there was a span of 12 bases. The CDR3: CASTSGPYTEAFF. The CDR3 DNA reads TGTGCCAGCACCTCTGGTCCCTACACTGAAGCTTTCTTT.

This clonotype was found a few times. The rearrangement links TRBV19 to TRBJ2-7; D perhaps matches TRBD1 (6 bases). The germline V gene encodes CDR1 LNHDA and CDR2 SQIVND (reference sequence). The CDR3 is 15 amino acids. The V and J ends lost 2 bases and 3 bases respectively, with 14 bases between them. The CDR3 here is CASSISPDSYYEQYF. CDR3 nucleotides: TGTGCCAGTAGTATATCACCGGACAGCTACTACGAGCAGTACTTC.

V usage is TRBV18 and J usage is TRBJ2-7; maybe TRBD1 (5 bases). This CDR3 is built from 15 residues. From germline, CDR1 is KGHSH and CDR2 LQKENI. The ends were cut back, 2 bases at V and 6 bases at J, with 17 bases in the middle. CDR3 amino acids: CASSPGQGSLREQYF. DNA of the CDR3: TGTGCCAGCTCACCAGGGCAGGGATCACTTCGCGAGCAGTACTTC.

The chain joins TRBV9 to TRBJ1-2; D unclear. There are 14 residues in the CDR3. CDR1 is SGDLS, CDR2 YYNGEE, per germline. Trimming pared 3 bases from V and 0 bases from J, leaving 9 bases between. The CDR3 loop is CASSDPGTNYGYTF. CDR3 coding DNA: TGTGCCAGCAGCGATCCCGGAACTAACTATGGCTACACCTTC.

This clonotype was seen repeatedly, ten times or more. This rearrangement joins TRBV6-1 to TRBJ2-3; unclear D gene. This CDR3 spans 15 amino acids. The germline V and J ends were trimmed by 5 bases and 4 bases, with 16 bases remaining between them. The germline V gene has CDR1 MNHNS and CDR2 SASEGT. The CDR3: CASSSKLTSPDTQYF. CDR3 DNA sequence: TGTGCCAGCAGTTCAAAACTCACAAGCCCAGATACGCAGTATTTT.

This clonotype came up a few times. The chain's CDR3 is CSVGTGGLETQYF. For the CDR3, the DNA is TGCAGCGTCGGGACAGGGGGCTTGGAGACCCAGTACTTC. This chain uses TRBV29-1 with TRBJ2-5, with 12 positions matching TRBD1. This CDR3 contains 13 residues. Unmatched junction bases numbered 4, after V lost 6 bases and J lost 5 bases. Germline V CDR1 and CDR2: SQVTM, ANQGSEA.

This clonotype was seen many times. This chain links TRBV5-6 with TRBJ2-3; 9 positions agree with TRBD2. The V and J ends lost 0 bases and 5 bases, in that order; junction bases with no gene match: 10. CDR1 and CDR2 (germline): SGHDT, YYEEEE. The CDR3 length is 17 residues. The CDR3, as DNA: TGTGCCAGCAGCTTGGCCCTGGCGGGAGGGCCCAGAGATACGCAGTATTTT. Translating gives CASSLALAGGPRDTQYF.